This T cell receptor (beta chain) was identified during a study of blood T cell repertoires in COVID-19. This clone has a single count. Generated by immunoSEQ multiplex PCR, the TCRdb table keeps only in-frame clones and is missing some. Among more than 55,000 clones listed, roughly nine tenths were seen once. Between the trimmed V and J ends, which lost 2 bases and 1 base, there was a span of 21 bases. Germline loops: CDR1 MGHRA, CDR2 YSYEKL. The CDR3 is made up of 20 amino acids. Sequenced: peripheral blood. The chain employs TRBV4-1 and TRBJ2-6; TRBD1 is a possible D gene (6 bases). This receptor was obtained from a woman aged 55-70 years with COVID-19, enrolled during active disease. The CDR3 reads CASSQNPGAAQGSGANVLTF. The CDR3 nucleotides read TGCGCCAGCAGCCAAAACCCCGGGGCGGCTCAGGGGTCTGGGGCCAACGTCCTGACTTTC.